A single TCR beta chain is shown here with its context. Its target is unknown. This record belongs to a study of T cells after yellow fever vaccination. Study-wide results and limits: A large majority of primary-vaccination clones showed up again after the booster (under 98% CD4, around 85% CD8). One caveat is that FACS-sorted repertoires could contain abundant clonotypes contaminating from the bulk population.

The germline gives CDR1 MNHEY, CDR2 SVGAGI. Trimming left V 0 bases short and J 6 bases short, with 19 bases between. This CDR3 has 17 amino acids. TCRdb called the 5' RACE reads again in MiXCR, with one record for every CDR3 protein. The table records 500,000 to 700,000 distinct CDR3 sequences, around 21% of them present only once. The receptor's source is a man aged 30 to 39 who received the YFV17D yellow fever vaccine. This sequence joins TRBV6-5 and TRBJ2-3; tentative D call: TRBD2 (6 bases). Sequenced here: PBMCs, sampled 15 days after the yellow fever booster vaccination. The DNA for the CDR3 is TGTGCCAGCAGTTACTCGATCCGGGAGCCCAGGCAGGATACGCAGTATTTT. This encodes CASSYSIREPRQDTQYF.